Sequencing of this T cell receptor (beta chain) was carried out in a study of blood T cell repertoires in COVID-19. The germline V gene encodes CDR1 MDHEN and CDR2 SYDVKM. This CDR3 has 12 amino acids. With 5 bases clipped from V and 6 bases from J, the junction kept 2 bases outside the gene matches. TCRdb's copy holds only in-frame clones and misses some; the assay was immunoSEQ multiplex PCR. The sample contains about 200,000 clones, around three quarters of which appear only once. Sequencing was done on a sample of peripheral blood. V and J are TRBV28 and TRBJ1-1; TRBD1 agrees at 8 bases. The TCR originated in a woman in her seventies with acute or convalescent COVID-19. CDR3 sequence (DNA): TGTGCCAGCAGTGGACAGGGTGCTGAAGCTTTCTTT. Amino acid sequence: CASSGQGAEAFF.